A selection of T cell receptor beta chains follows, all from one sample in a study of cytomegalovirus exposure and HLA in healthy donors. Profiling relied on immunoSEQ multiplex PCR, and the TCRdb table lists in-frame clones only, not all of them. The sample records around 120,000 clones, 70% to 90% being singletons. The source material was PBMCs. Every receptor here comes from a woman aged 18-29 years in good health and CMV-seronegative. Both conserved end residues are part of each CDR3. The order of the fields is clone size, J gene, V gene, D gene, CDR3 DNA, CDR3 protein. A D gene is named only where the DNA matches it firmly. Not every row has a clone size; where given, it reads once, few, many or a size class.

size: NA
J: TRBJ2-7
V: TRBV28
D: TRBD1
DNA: TGTGCCAGCAGGGGAACCGGGACAGGGGGATACGAGCAGTACTTC
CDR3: CASRGTGTGGYEQYF

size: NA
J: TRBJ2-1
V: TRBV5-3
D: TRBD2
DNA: TGTGCCAGAAGCTTGGTGCGGGAGGTCTCCTACAATGAGCAGTTCTTC
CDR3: CARSLVREVSYNEQFF

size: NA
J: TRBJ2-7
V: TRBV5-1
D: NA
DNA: TGCGCCAGCAGGAGGAGTTACCACGAGCAGTACTTC
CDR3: CASRRSYHEQYF

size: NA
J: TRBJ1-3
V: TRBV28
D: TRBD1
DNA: TGTGCCAGCAGCGTGGACAGGGTATCCGGAAACACCATATATTTT
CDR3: CASSVDRVSGNTIYF

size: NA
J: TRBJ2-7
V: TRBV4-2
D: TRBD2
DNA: TGTGCCAGCAGCGCGGGACTAGCGGGCTACGAGCAGTACTTC
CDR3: CASSAGLAGYEQYF

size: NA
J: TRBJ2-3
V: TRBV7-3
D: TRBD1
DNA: TGTGCCAGCAGCTTGGCCGGGACAGGGATCACAGATACGCAGTATTTT
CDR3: CASSLAGTGITDTQYF

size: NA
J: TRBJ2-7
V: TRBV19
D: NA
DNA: TGTGCCAGTAACGCCGGAGACGGTTCGTACGAGCAGTACTTC
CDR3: CASNAGDGSYEQYF

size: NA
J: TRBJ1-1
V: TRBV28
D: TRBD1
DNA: TGTGCCAGCAGTTTCGCTTTAATGGGGACAGGGGGCACTGAAGCTTTCTTT
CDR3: CASSFALMGTGGTEAFF

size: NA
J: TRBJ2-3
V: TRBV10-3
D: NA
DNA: TGTGCCATCAGTGAGGGACAGCGAAGCACAGATACGCAGTATTTT
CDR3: CAISEGQRSTDTQYF

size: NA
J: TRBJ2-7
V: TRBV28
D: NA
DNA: TGTGCCAGCAGTTTGACTATCAGCTCCTACGAGCAGTACTTC
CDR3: CASSLTISSYEQYF

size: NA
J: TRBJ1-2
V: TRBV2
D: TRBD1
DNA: TGTGCCAGAACGACAGGGGAATTCGGTTTCGGCTATGGCTACACCTTC
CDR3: CARTTGEFGFGYGYTF

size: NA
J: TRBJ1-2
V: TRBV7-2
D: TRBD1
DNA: TGTGCCAGCAGACCCGGACAGGGTCCTCAATATGGCTACACCTTC
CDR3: CASRPGQGPQYGYTF

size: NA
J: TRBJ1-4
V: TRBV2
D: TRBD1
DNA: TGTGCCAGCAGCCGGGACAGAACAACTAATGAAAAACTGTTTTTT
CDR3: CASSRDRTTNEKLFF

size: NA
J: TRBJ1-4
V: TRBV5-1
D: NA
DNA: TGCGCCAGCAGCAGCGGGTCCGGGGGAGAAAAACTGTTTTTT
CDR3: CASSSGSGGEKLFF

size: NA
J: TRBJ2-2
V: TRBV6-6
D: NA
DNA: TGTGCCAGCAGTTACTCAATAGCGAACACCGGGGAGCTGTTTTTT
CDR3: CASSYSIANTGELFF

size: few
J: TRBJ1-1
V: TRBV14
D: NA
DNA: TGTGCCAGCAGCCAAGATTGGGGCAGGGTGAACACTGAAGCTTTCTTT
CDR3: CASSQDWGRVNTEAFF

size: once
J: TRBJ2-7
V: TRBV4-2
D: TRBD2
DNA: TGTGCCAGCAGCCCCGAACTAGCGCGCGAGCAGTACTTC
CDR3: CASSPELAREQYF

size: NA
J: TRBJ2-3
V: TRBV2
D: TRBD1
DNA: TGTGCCAGCAGTGTTCGCCGTGGGACAGGGAACACAGATACGCAGTATTTT
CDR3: CASSVRRGTGNTDTQYF

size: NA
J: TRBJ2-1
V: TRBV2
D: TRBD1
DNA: TGTGCCAGCAGTGGGGGAACAGGGGACATGGGGGAGCAGTTCTTC
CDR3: CASSGGTGDMGEQFF

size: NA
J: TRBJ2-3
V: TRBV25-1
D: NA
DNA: TGTGCCAGCAGTGAATGGGCTAGCGTATCCACAGATACGCAGTATTTT
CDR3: CASSEWASVSTDTQYF